This entry features one TCR beta chain sequence. The antigen it binds to is not known. No base-level quality is on record; no much larger clone is a single base apart. These data originate in a study of cytomegalovirus exposure and HLA in healthy donors (dated by TCRdb to 2015 to 2018). About the full investigation: According to an earlier analysis of 550 to 750 of the donors, 150 million to 200 million T cells yielded 117 million unique TCR beta sequences and more than 250 Gb of sequence data. In a later genetic analysis, genome-wide SNP genotypes for about three fifths of the roughly 670 donors were used, and that subset was treated as a discovery cohort. Donor age, sex, ethnicity and CMV serostatus were compiled alongside the repertoire data. The study was designed to test whether signatures of past pathogen exposure could be identified by cataloging public T cell receptors. All discovery cohort repertoires had been generated using a single sequencing platform. The study used immunosequencing to profile the T cell repertoires of approximately 630 subjects and linked those repertoires to cytomegalovirus serostatus. HLA typing included class I and class II loci at four-digit resolution. Of the 350 to 400 genotyped donors, 81% fell in the genetic ancestry cluster associated with self-reported Caucasian donors. The later analysis used no new phenotypic data to find candidate immune exposures, relying instead on TCR beta sequences and their occurrence across donors. Because of strong linkage in the cohort, four to six DR-DQ haplotypes were treated as single units for association and clustering. An early release that covered more than 550 HLA-typed donors contained approximately 300 gigabases of sequencing data and about 84 million unique TCR sequences. Across 300 to 500 genotyped donors of the cohort, an average of about 250,000 unique TCR beta nucleotide sequences per donor were sequenced, and 15% to 20% of those sequences were non-productive. To decide whether each TCR beta V gene segment behaved as functional or pseudogenic, an earlier analysis of over 500 of the donors relied on high-throughput TCR beta sequencing. In a later analysis, previously published TCR beta repertoires from hundreds of donors were re-analyzed and high-resolution HLA genotyping was added so that TCR occurrence patterns could be studied. A separate validation cohort of 100 to 150 different subjects was used in addition to the approximately 610-subject first cohort. To predict cytomegalovirus infection status, the study brought together high-throughput TCR immunosequencing, statistical association of individual TCRs with disease status, and machine learning. The number of typed donors differed by locus: about 629-630 for A, B, C, DRB1 and DQB1; some 500 for DQA1; about 600 for DPA1; and some 470 for DPB1.

The cohort comprised approximately 700 healthy bone marrow donors. At the time of sampling, all cohort members were nominally healthy, though unrecorded immune exposures were likely present. CMV serostatus was positive for approximately 300 and negative for about half of the roughly 670 cohort members, and was not recorded for this donor. A peripheral blood sample was collected from each donor, and TCR beta sequencing was performed on peripheral blood mononuclear cells. The Qiagen DNeasy Blood Extraction Kit was used to extract genomic DNA from the blood cell samples. What the authors observed across the whole study: HLA typing was unavailable for some donors at each locus, so association tests used only the typed subset. In a later analysis, the rate of TCR association differed among HLA loci, with DRB1 alleles having the most associated TCRs and HLA-C alleles having the fewest. A few of the identified cytomegalovirus-associated TCR beta chains were confirmed in vitro to be specific for cytomegalovirus antigens. The authors suggested that the approach could potentially be generalized to other disease states and immunological phenotypes. Some IMGT-functional V segments, including TRBV6-2 and TRBV6-3, could not be told apart with the 87-base-pair reads, so those segments were excluded. The study listed around 160 TCR beta chains as associated with cytomegalovirus. When HLA alleles, especially DR and DQ, strongly co-occurred, TCR associations were difficult to assign to individual alleles. Broadly in line with IMGT annotations, most TCR beta V segments showed up in productive rearrangements about 87% or about 30% of the time in an earlier analysis of a few hundred of the donors. A later genetic analysis associated a missense DCLRE1C variant with V-gene and J-gene trimming of TCR beta chains, and an independent cohort replicated the association. Because counts were too low, fewer than 20 rarely observed V segments, including chromosome 9 orphons, were excluded from the earlier analysis of around 590 of the donors. Immune exposure information for the cohort was limited to CMV serostatus. A later analysis reported that several top co-occurrence clusters appeared linked to parvovirus B19, influenza, CMV and Epstein-Barr virus. Correlated functional status among segregating V segments might be attributable to linkage disequilibrium, but an unknown experimental factor could not be ruled out. In a later analysis, HLA-associated TCR beta chains showed more clonal expansion and lower generation probabilities than non-associated chains that were equally common. Specific HLA alleles were associated with 15,000 to 20,000 TCR beta sequences at a false discovery rate of 0.05 in a later analysis. A further reported finding was that TCR beta sequences accurately predicted the HLA-A and HLA-B alleles for most subjects in the first cohort. In both the original and validation cohorts, the classifier was reported to diagnose cytomegalovirus status with high specificity and sensitivity. Roughly uniform sequencing depth across donors was assumed in presence/absence analyses, although this assumption may not hold. Most TCR sequences were observed very rarely across donors, whereas some public TCRs were present in many individuals. In a later analysis, most CMV-associated TCR beta chains were found to appear HLA-restricted, with HLA associations seemingly driven largely by CMV exposure. In this cohort, only TCR beta chains were sequenced, and detectable features were limited by the absence of alpha or paired-chain data. The sequencing pipeline was judged likely to have produced a cluster of highly shared sequence variants as a technical artifact. A later genetic analysis reported fewer N-insertions in productive TCRs among donors in an Asian-associated ancestry cluster than the roughly 700-donor mean.

Library preparation was by the immunoSEQ multiplex PCR assay. For the multiplex PCR, a mixture combining 60 forward primers for TCR Vbeta segments and 13 reverse primers for TCR Jbeta segments was used. The CDR3 region of rearranged TCR beta genes was amplified from genomic DNA with a multiplex PCR assay. Amplified TCR beta libraries were sequenced as 87-base-pair reads on the Illumina HiSeq System. In the authors' own workflow: A later analysis counted 65 million to 90 million unique TCR beta chains across the 550 to 800 repertoires, and some 11 million of these chains were shared by at least two donors. A nearest-neighbor algorithm error-corrected the raw reads and collapsed the reads into unique sequences, merging closely related sequences to remove PCR and sequencing errors. To assign V, D and J gene segments, CDR3 sequences were aligned to IMGT reference sequences. For a sequence to be retained, at least a six-nucleotide match to both a V gene segment and a J gene segment was required. A rearrangement counted as productive if the CDR3 had no stop codons and remained in frame with V and J, and every other rearrangement counted as non-productive. CDR3 was defined according to IMGT convention as the region running from the second conserved V-encoded cysteine to the conserved J-encoded phenylalanine. The earlier analysis of approximately 500 of the donors excluded sequences that lacked an unambiguous match to a single V gene segment. An earlier analysis of several hundred of the donors called V segments functional above 56.7% productive rearrangements and segregating when the between-donor standard deviation exceeded 5%. A statistical classification framework was built to diagnose cytomegalovirus status from the catalog of TCR beta chain sequences. In a later analysis, TCR nucleotide sequences were compared against IMGT/GENE-DB human TR gene sequences so that V and J genes could be assigned. In a later analysis, CDR3 sequences and most-parsimonious VDJ recombination scenarios were assigned using the TCRdist pipeline. In a later analysis, every TCR beta chain was defined by the combination of its CDR3 amino acid sequence and its V-gene family, and reads without a unique V-gene family were dropped. To address suspected cross-contamination and a sequencing artifact, a later analysis removed 592 highly shared, low-generation-probability nucleotide sequences. For each public chain, a later analysis derived a clonal expansion index from normalized ranks of inferred template counts within each repertoire. A later analysis computed generation probabilities with a VDJ recombination model fitted to out-of-frame rearrangements, and checked the results against IGoR. In a later analysis, TCR-TCR, TCR-HLA and TCR-CMV co-occurrence was scored with hypergeometric tests, and a repertoire-size bias correction was applied to TCR pairs. To estimate false discovery rates, a later analysis permuted the HLA or CMV assignments 20 times. A later analysis grouped co-occurring TCRs with DBSCAN, adding TCRdist sequence similarity when clustering within HLA-allele-positive subsets. Co-occurrence clustering excluded repertoires with fewer than 30,000 or more than 120,000 public chains, plus five with anomalous nucleotide sharing. Drawn from immuneACCESS, this table holds only the in-frame rearrangements with V and J called that TCRdb kept. Clones are partly lost; checked studies trace under half to an unresolved V gene and leave the rest unexplained. The V and J calls and clone size come from that table; D and trimming were worked out from the DNA. This sample holds approximately 89,000 clones; about 80% were observed only once. The ten largest clones represent approximately 10% of the sample.

From the cysteine up to the phenylalanine, the CDR3 has a length of 18 residues. Solely the CDR3 DNA is kept, with 54 bases framed from the first base. The germline V gene sets CDR1 to SGDLS and CDR2 to YYNGEE. V loses 0 bases at its end and J loses 5 bases; junction bases beyond the gene matches: 6. The sequencing sample was made of PBMCs. The clonotype originates from a human donor in good health. The sequence joins TRBV9 to TRBJ2-1; 15 bases in the middle match TRBD2. The DNA is as follows: TGTGCCAGCAGCGTAGAGGGGGGACTAGCGGGAGGACACAATGAGCAGTTCTTC. Its translation reads: CASSVEGGLAGGHNEQFF.